This T cell receptor (beta chain) was identified during a study of T cell responses to AZD1222 COVID-19 vaccine. A remark on this clone: Its specificity is not known.

Sequencing used immunoSEQ multiplex PCR; TCRdb keeps in-frame clones, though not all of them. The data hold fewer than 200,000 clones, with approximately 90% observed a single time. Findings and caveats of the study: Females outnumbered males among donors, who were mostly white British; clonal diversity was possibly underestimated. With two AZD1222 doses given, Spike-specific TCR breadth and depth both rose.

CDR1 is MNHEY and CDR2 is SVGAGI in the germline V gene. This CDR3 contains 14 residues. After removal of 4 bases from V and 5 bases from J, the junction contained 7 bases not matched to a gene. The chain has TRBV6-5 and TRBJ2-7, with 8 nucleotides matching TRBD1. Here the sequenced sample was peripheral blood, taken 28 days after the second AZD1222 dose. This clonotype was obtained from an adult who received the AZD1222 COVID-19 vaccine. For the CDR3, the DNA is TGTGCCAGCAGTTCTCGGACAGGGAGCCACGAGCAGTACTTC. Amino acids: CASSSRTGSHEQYF.